What follows are 5 T cell receptor beta chains derived from one specimen sequenced in a study of Graves' ophthalmopathy and Graves' hyperthyroidism. Amplification of TCR beta CDR3 regions used RNA transcripts. Scientists carried out first-round RT-PCR using HTBI primers and then a second-round multiplex PCR. TCRdb re-derived calls from the multiplex PCR reads in MiXCR, one entry per CDR3 protein. The sample lists some 520,000 distinct CDR3 sequences, approximately 15% occurring once. Sequencing input: blood. The receptors derive from a woman in her 30s with Graves' ophthalmopathy.

The chain combines TRBV19 with TRBJ2-2; TRBD1 matches 8 bases. The CDR3 is made up of 16 amino acids. After removal of 4 bases from V and 3 bases from J, the junction contained 7 bases not matched to a gene. From germline, CDR1 is LNHDA and CDR2 SQIVND (reference sequence). CDR3 sequence reads: CASSTRTGRDTGELFF. As DNA, the CDR3 is TGTGCCAGTAGTACAAGGACAGGGCGGGACACCGGGGAGCTGTTTTTT.

This clonotype occurred many times. Here the CDR3 DNA reads TGTGCCAGCAGTTTAGCCAGCGGGGTCGCCGGGGAGCTGTTTTTT. Its protein is CASSLASGVAGELFF. This rearrangement joins TRBV12-3 or TRBV12-4 to TRBJ2-2; 7 bases align to TRBD2. The CDR3 is 15 amino acids. Trimming took 0 bases from V and 6 from J; bases not matched to a gene: 4.

This clonotype was seen ten or more times. A read error may produce the germline difference seen at one junction end. The chain recombines TRBV12-3 or TRBV12-4 with TRBJ1-1; perhaps TRBD1 as D (5 bases). The CDR3 covers 14 residues. CDR3 coding DNA: TGTGCCAGCAGTTTGGCAGGGAAATGGGCTGAAACTTTCTTT. Encoded protein: CASSLAGKWAETFF.

This clonotype showed up many times. This chain joins TRBV11-2 and TRBJ2-4; 7 nucleotides align to TRBD1. Germline CDR1 SGHAT, CDR2 FQNNGV. Unmatched junction bases numbered 3, after V lost 5 bases and J lost 2 bases. The CDR3 sequence is 14 residues long. The CDR3 sequence: CASSPDRTKNIQYF. DNA for the CDR3: TGTGCCAGCAGCCCGGACAGGACCAAAAACATTCAGTACTTC.

This clonotype was found many times. This chain uses TRBV28 with TRBJ2-7; maybe TRBD2 (7 bases). The V and J ends lost 7 bases and 0 bases respectively, with 16 bases between them. The CDR3 loop spans 15 amino acids. The germline gives CDR1 MDHEN, CDR2 SYDVKM. This chain's CDR3 is CASTIGGASSYEQYF. In DNA, the CDR3 is TGTGCCAGCACCATAGGGGGGGCGAGCTCCTACGAGCAGTACTTC.